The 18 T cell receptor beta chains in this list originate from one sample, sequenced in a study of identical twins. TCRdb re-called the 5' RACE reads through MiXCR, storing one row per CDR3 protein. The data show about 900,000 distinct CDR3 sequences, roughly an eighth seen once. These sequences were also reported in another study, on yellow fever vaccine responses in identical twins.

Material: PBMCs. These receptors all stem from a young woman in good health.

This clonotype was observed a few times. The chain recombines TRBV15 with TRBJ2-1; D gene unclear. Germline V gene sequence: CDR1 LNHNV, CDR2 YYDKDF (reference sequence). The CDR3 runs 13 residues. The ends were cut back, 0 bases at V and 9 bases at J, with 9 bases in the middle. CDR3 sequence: CATSRDTGGEQFF. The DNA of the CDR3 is TGTGCCACCAGCAGAGATACGGGCGGTGAGCAGTTCTTC.

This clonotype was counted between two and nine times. The CDR3 nucleotides read TGTGCCAGCAGCACATGGGCCGGGACTAGCGGCAACAATGAGCAGTTCTTC. Translating gives CASSTWAGTSGNNEQFF. The V and J genes are TRBV7-9 and TRBJ2-1, with 11 nucleotides matching TRBD2. Germline assignment: CDR1 SEHNR and CDR2 FQNEAQ (reference sequence). This CDR3 is 17 amino acids long. Unmatched junction bases numbered 11, after V lost 5 bases and J lost 5 bases.

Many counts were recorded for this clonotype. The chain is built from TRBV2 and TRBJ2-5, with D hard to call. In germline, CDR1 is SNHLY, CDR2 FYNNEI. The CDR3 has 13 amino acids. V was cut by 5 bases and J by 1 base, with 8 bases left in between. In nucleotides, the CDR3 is TGTGCCAGCAGTACCGATCGCCAAGAGACCCAGTACTTC. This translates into CASSTDRQETQYF.

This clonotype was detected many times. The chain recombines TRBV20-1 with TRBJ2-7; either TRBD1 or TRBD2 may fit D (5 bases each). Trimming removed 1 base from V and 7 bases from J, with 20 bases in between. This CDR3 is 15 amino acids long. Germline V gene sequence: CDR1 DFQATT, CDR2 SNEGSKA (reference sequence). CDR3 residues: CSARGVGEVSGEQYV. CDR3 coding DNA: TGCAGTGCTAGAGGGGTAGGGGAAGTTTCGGGGGAGCAGTACGTC.

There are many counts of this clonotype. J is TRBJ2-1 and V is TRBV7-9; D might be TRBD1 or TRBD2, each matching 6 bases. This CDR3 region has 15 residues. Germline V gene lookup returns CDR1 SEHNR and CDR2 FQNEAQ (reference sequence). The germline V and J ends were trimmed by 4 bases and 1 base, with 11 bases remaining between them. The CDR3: CASSSRGTSYNEQFF. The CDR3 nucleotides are TGTGCCAGCAGCTCCCGCGGGACATCCTACAATGAGCAGTTCTTC.

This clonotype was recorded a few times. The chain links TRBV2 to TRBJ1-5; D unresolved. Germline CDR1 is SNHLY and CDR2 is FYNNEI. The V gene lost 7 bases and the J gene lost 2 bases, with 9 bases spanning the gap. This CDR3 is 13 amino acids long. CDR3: CASTSLGNQPQHF. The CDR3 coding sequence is TGTGCCAGCACCTCACTCGGCAATCAGCCCCAGCATTTT.

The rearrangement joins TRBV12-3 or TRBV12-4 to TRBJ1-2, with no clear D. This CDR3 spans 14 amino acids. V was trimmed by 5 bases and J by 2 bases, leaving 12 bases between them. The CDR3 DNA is TGTGCCAGCAGTGGGTCGTCAGCCAACTATGGCTACACCTTC. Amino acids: CASSGSSANYGYTF.

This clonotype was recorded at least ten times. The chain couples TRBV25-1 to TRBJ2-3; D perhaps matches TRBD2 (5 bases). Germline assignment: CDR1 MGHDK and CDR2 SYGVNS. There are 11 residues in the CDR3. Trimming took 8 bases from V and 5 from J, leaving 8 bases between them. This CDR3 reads CASGLRDTQYF. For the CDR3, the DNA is TGTGCCAGCGGACTTCGAGATACGCAGTATTTT.

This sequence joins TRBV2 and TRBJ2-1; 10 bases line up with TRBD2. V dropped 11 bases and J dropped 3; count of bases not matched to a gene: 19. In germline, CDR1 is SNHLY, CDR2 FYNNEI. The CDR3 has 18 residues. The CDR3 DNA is TGTGCCTTCAGTCTAAGAGGGCCTAGCGGGAGTAGCTACAATGAGCAGTTCTTC. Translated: CAFSLRGPSGSSYNEQFF.

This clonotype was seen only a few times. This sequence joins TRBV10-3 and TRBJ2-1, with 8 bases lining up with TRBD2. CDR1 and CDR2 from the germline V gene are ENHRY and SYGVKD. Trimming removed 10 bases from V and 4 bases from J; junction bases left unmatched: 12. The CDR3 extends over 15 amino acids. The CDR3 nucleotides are TGTGCCAGCCTCCGCGGCCAGCGGGAGTACAATGAGCAGTTCTTC. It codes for CASLRGQREYNEQFF.

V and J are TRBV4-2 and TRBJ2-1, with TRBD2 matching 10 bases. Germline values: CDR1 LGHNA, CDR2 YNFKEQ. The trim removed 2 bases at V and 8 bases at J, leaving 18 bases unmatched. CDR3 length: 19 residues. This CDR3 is CASSQRGSGRASVSHEQFF. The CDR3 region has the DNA TGTGCCAGCAGCCAAAGAGGAAGCGGGAGGGCCTCGGTTTCCCATGAGCAGTTCTTC.

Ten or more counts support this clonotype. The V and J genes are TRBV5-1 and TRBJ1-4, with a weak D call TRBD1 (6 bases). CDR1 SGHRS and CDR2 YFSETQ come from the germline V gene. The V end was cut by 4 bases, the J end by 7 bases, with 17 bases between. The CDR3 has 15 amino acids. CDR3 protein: CASSPAGTKGEKLFF. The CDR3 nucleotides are TGCGCCAGCAGCCCCGCCGGGACAAAGGGTGAAAAACTGTTTTTT.

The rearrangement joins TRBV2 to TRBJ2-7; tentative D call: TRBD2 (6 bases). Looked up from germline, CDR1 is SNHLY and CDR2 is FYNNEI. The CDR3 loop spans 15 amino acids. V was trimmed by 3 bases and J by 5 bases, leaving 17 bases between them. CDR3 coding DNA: TGTGCCAGCAGTGAGTGGAGGGGTGTAGTCCACGAGCAGTACTTC. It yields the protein CASSEWRGVVHEQYF.

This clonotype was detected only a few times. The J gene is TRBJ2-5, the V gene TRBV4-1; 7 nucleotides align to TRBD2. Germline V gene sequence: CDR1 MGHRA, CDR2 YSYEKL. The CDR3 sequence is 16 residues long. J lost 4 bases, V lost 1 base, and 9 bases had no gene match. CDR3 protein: CASSQGLAGARETQYF. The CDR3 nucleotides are TGCGCCAGCAGCCAAGGTTTGGCGGGAGCTAGAGAGACCCAGTACTTC.

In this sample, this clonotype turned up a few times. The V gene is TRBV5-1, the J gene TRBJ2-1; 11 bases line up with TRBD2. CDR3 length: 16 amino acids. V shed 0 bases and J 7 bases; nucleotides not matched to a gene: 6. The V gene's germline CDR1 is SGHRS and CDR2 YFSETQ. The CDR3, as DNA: TGCGCCAGCAGCTTGGGTCCTAGCGGGGGGCGGAATGAGCAGTTCTTC. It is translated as CASSLGPSGGRNEQFF.

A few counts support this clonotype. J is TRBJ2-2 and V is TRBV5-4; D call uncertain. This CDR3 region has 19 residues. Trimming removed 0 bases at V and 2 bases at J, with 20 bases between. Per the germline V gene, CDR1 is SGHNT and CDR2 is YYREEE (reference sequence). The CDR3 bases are TGTGCCAGCAGCTTGGAGGGTCAGGCCCTCTTTTTTAACACCGGGGAGCTGTTTTTT. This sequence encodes CASSLEGQALFFNTGELFF.

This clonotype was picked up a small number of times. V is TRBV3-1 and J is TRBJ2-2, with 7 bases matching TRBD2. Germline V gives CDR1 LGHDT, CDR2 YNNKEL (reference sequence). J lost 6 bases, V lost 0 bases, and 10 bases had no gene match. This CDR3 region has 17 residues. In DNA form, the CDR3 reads TGTGCCAGCAGCCAAGACCCTAGCGGAACCCTGCCCGGGGAGCTGTTTTTT. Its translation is CASSQDPSGTLPGELFF.

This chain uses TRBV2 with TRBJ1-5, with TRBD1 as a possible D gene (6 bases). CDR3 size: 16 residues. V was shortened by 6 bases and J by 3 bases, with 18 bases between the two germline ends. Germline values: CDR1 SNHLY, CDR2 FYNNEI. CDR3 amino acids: CASSGTGNNLNQPQHF. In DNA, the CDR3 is TGTGCCAGCAGCGGTACAGGGAATAATCTCAATCAGCCCCAGCATTTT.